This T cell receptor beta chain was profiled in a study of metastatic and nonmetastatic thyroid tumors. About the research overall: Blood and tumor or nodule tissue repertoires from malignant and benign thyroid patients were compared.

This clone was detected a few times. Its antigen is unidentified. Germline V CDR1 and CDR2: MDHEN, SYDVKM. Trimming removed 4 bases from V and 6 bases from J; junction bases left unmatched: 12. There are 15 residues in the CDR3. Thyroid surgery was performed in patients who had received no treatment beforehand. The study's findings and limits: The reported finding was significantly higher TCR beta diversity in malignant thyroid tumors relative to benign nodules, in blood and tumor.

MiXCR re-clonotyped the PCR reads for TCRdb. Here the sample spans tens of thousands of clones, about 15% being singletons. This clonotype was obtained from a male donor with papillary thyroid cancer or a benign thyroid nodule (not recorded which). Some clones in this sample may be carry-over from other donors' samples. The sequenced sample was blood. The chain uses TRBV28 and TRBJ2-7; 7 nucleotides agree with TRBD1. CDR3 amino acids: CASSSPGQPIGEQYF. Written as DNA, the CDR3 is TGTGCCAGCAGTTCCCCGGGACAGCCTATTGGCGAGCAGTACTTC.